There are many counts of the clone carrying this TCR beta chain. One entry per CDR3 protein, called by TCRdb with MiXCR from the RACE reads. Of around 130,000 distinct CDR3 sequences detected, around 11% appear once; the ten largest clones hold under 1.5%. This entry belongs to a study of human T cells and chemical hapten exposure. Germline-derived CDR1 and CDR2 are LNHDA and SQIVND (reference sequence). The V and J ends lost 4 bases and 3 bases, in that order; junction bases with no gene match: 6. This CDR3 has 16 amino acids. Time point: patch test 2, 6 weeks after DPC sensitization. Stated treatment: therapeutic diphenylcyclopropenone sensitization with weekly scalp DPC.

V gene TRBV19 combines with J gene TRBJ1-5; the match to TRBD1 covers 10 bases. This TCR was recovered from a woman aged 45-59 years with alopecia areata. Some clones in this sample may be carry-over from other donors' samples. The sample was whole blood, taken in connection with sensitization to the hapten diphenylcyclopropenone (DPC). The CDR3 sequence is CASSTSTGGFNQPQHF. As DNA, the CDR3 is TGTGCCAGTAGTACTTCGACAGGGGGCTTCAATCAGCCCCAGCATTTT.